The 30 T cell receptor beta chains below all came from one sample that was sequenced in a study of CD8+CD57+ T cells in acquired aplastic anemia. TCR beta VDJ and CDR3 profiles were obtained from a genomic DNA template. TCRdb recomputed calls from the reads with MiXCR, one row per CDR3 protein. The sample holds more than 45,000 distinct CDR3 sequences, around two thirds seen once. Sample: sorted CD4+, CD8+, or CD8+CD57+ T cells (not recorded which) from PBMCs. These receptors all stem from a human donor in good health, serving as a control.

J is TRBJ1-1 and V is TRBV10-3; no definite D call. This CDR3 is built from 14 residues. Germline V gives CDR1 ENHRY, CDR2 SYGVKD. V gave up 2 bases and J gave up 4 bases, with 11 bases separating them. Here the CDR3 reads CAISEPSDGTEAFF. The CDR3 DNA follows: TGTGCCATCAGTGAGCCTTCAGACGGCACTGAAGCTTTCTTT.

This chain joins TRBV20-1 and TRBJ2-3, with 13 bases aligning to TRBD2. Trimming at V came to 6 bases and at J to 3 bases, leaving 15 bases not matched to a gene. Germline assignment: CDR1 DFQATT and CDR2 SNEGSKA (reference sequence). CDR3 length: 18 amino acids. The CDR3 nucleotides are TGCAGTGCGCGGTTGGCGGGACTAGCGGGATCTGAGACAGATACGCAGTATTTT. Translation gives CSARLAGLAGSETDTQYF.

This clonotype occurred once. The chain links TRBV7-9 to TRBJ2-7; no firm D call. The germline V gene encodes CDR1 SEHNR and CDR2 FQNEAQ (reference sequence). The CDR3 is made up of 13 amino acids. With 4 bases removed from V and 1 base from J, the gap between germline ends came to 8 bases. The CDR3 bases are TGTGCCAGCAGCTCATGGGGTTCCTACGAGCAGTACTTC. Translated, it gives CASSSWGSYEQYF.

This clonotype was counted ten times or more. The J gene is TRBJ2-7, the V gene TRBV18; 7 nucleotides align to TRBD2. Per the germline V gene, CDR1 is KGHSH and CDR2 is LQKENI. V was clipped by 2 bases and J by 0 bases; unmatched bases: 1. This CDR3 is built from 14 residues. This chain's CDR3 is CASSPERDSYEQYF. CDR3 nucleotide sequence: TGTGCCAGCTCACCAGAGCGGGACTCCTACGAGCAGTACTTC.

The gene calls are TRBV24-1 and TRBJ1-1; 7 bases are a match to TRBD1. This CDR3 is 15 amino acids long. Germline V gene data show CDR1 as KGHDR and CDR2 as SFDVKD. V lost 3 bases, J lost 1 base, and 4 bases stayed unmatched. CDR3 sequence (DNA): TGTGCCACCAGTGATACAGGGGATCGGAACACTGAAGCTTTCTTT. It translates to CATSDTGDRNTEAFF.

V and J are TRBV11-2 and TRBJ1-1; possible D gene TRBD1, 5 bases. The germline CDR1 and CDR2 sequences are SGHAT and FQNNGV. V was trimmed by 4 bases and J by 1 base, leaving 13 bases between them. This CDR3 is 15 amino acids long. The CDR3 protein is CASSSRGVGNTEAFF. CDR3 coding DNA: TGTGCCAGCAGCTCTAGGGGCGTGGGGAACACTGAAGCTTTCTTT.

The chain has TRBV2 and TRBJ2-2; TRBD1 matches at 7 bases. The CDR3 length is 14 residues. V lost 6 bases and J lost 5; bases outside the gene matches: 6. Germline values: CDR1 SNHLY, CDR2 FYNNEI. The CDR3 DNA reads TGTGCCAGCAGCGAGGACAGGTGGACCGGGGAGCTGTTTTTT. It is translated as CASSEDRWTGELFF. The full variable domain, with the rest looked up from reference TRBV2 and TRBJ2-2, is EPEVTQTPSHQVTQMGQEVILRCVPISNHLYFYWYRQILGQKVEFLVSFYNNEISEKSEIFDDQFSVERPDGSNFTLKIRSTKLEDSAMYFCASSEDRWTGELFFGEGSRLTVL.

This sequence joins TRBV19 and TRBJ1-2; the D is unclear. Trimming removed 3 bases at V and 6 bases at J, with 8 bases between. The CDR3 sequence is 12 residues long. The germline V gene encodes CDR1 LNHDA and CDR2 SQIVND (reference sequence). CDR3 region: CASSIYEDGYTF. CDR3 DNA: TGTGCCAGTAGTATCTATGAGGATGGCTACACCTTC.

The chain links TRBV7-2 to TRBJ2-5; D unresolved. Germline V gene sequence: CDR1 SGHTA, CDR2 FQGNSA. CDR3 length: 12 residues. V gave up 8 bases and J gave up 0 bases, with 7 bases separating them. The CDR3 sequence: CASSNNQETQYF. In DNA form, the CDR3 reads TGTGCCAGCTCGAATAACCAAGAGACCCAGTACTTC.

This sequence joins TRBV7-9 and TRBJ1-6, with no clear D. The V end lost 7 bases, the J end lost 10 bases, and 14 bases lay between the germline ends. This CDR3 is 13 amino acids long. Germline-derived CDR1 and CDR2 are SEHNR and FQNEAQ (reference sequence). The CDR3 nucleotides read TGTGCCAGCACCACGACGGGCTGGTCACCCCTCCACTTT. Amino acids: CASTTTGWSPLHF.

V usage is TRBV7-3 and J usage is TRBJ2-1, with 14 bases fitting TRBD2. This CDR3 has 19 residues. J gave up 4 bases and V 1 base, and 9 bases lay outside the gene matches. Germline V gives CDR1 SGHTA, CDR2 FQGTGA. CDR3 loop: CASSLIRLAGGRFYNEQFF. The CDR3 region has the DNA TGTGCCAGCAGCTTAATAAGACTAGCGGGGGGGCGTTTTTACAATGAGCAGTTCTTC.

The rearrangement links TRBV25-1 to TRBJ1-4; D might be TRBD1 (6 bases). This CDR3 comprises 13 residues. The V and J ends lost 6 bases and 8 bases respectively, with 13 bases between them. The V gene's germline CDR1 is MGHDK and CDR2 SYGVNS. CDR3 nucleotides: TGTGCCAGCAGCTCCGGGGGGCAGGAAAAACTGTTTTTT. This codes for CASSSGGQEKLFF. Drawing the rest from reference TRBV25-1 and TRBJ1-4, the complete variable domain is EADIYQTPRYLVIGTGKKITLECSQTMGHDKMYWYQQDPGMELHLIHYSYGVNSTEKGDLSSESTVSRIRTEHFPLTLESARPSHTSQYLCASSSGGQEKLFFGSGTQLSVL.

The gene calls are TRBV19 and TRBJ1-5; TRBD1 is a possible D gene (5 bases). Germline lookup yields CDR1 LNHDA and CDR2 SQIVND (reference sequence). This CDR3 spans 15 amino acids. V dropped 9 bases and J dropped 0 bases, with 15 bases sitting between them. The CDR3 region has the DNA TGTGCCAGCAGGGCCGGGACGGATAGCAATCAGCCCCAGCATTTT. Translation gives CASRAGTDSNQPQHF.

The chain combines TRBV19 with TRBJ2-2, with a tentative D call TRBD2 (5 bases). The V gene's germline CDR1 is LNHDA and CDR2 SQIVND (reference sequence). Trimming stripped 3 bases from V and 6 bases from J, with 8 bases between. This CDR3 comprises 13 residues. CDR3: CASSIGLAGELFF. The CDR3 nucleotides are TGTGCCAGTAGTATCGGACTGGCCGGGGAGCTGTTTTTT.

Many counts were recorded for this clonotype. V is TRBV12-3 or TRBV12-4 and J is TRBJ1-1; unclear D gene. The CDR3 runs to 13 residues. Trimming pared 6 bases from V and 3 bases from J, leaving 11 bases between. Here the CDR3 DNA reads TGTGCCAGCAGGGATCCTTCGGACACTGAAGCTTTCTTT. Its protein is CASRDPSDTEAFF.

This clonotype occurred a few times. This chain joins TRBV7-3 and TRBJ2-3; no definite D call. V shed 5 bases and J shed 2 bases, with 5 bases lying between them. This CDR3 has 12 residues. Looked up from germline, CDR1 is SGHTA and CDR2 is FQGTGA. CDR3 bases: TGTGCCAGCAGCCCAGACACAGATACGCAGTATTTT. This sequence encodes CASSPDTDTQYF.

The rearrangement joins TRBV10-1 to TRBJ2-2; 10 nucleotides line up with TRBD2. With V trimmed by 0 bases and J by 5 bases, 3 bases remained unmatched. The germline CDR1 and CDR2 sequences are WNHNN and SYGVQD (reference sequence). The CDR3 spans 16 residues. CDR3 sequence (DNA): TGCGCCAGCAGTGAGTCGTCTAGCGGGAGTACCGGGGAGCTGTTTTTT. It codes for CASSESSSGSTGELFF.

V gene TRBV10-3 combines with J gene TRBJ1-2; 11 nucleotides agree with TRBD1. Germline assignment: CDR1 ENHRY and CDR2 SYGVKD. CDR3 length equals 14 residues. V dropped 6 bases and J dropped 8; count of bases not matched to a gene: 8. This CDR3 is CAIRVQGQGGGYTF. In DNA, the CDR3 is TGTGCCATCAGGGTTCAGGGACAGGGGGGCGGCTACACCTTC.

The chain's CDR3 is CASSPEGLRGYTF. CDR3 bases: TGTGCCAGCAGCCCCGAGGGGTTACGAGGCTACACCTTC. V usage is TRBV6-1 and J usage is TRBJ1-2; weak D call: TRBD1 (5 bases). Germline CDR1 MNHNS, CDR2 SASEGT. Between the trimmed V and J ends, which lost 6 bases and 8 bases, there was a span of 16 bases. The CDR3 runs 13 residues.

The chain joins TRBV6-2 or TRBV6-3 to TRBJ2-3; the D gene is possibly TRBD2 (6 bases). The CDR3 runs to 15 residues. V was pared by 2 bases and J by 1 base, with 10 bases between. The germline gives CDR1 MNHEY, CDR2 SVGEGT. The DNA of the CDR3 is TGTGCCAGCAGTTACGCGCGGGGCCGCACAGATACGCAGTATTTT. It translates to CASSYARGRTDTQYF.

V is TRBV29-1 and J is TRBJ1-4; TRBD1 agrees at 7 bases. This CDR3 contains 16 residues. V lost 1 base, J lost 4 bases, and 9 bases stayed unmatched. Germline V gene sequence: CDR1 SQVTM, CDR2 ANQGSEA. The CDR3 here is CSVEGARGQDNEKLFF. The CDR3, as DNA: TGCAGCGTTGAAGGGGCGAGGGGGCAGGATAATGAAAAACTGTTTTTT.

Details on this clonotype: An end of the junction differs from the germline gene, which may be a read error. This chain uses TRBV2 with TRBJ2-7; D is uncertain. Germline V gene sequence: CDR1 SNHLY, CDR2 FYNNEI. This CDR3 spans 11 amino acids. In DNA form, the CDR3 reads TGTGCCACCAGTTATCTAGACGAGCAGTACTTC. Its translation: CATSYLDEQYF.

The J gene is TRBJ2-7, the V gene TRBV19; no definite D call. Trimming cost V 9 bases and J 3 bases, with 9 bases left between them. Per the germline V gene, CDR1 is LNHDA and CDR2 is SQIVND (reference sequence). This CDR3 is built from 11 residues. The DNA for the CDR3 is TGTGCCAGCATGAACAGCTACGAGCAGTACTTC. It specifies CASMNSYEQYF.

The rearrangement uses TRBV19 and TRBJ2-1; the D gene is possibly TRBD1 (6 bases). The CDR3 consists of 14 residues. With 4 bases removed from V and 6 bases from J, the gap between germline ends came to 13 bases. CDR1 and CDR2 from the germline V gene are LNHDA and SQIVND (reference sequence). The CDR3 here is CASSKGEGGNEQFF. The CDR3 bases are TGTGCCAGTAGTAAAGGGGAAGGGGGCAATGAGCAGTTCTTC.

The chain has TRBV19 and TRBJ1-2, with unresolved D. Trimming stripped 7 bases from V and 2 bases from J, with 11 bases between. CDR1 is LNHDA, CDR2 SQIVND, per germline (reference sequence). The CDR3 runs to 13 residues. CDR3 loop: CASIPTGNYGYTF. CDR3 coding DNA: TGTGCCAGTATCCCGACGGGAAACTATGGCTACACCTTC. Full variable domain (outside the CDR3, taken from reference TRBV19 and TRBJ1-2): DGGITQSPKYLFRKEGQNVTLSCEQNLNHDAMYWYRQDPGQGLRLIYYSQIVNDFQKGDIAEGYSVSREKKESFPLTVTSAQKNPTAFYLCASIPTGNYGYTFGSGTRLTVV.

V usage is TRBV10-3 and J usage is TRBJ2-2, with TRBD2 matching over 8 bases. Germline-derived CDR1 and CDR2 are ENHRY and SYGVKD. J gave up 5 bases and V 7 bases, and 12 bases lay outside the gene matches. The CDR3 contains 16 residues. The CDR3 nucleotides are TGTGCCATCACCCCCTCCTGGGCTAGCGGGACCGGGGAGCTGTTTTTT. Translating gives CAITPSWASGTGELFF.

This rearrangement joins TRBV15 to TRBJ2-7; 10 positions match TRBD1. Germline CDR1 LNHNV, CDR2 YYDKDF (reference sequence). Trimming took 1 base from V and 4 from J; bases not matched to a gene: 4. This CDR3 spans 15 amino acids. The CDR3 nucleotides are TGTGCCACCAGCAGAGGGACAGGGGGTAAATACGAGCAGTACTTC. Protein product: CATSRGTGGKYEQYF.

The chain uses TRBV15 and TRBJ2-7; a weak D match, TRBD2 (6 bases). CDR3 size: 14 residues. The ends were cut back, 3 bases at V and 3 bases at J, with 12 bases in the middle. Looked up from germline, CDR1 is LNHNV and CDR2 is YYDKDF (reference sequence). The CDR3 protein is CATSSGRGDYEQYF. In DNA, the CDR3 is TGTGCCACCAGCAGCGGGAGAGGGGACTACGAGCAGTACTTC. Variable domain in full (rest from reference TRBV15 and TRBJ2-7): DAMVIQNPRYQVTQFGKPVTLSCSQTLNHNVMYWYQQKSSQAPKLLFHYYDKDFNNEADTPDNFQSRRPNTSFCFLDIRSPGLGDTAMYLCATSSGRGDYEQYFGPGTRLTVT.

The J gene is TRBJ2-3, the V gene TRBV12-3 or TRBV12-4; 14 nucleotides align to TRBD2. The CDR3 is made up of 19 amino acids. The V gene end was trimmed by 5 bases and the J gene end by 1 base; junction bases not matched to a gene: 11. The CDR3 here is CASSQGLAGDGEGTDTQYF. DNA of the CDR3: TGTGCCAGCAGTCAGGGACTAGCGGGAGATGGGGAGGGCACAGATACGCAGTATTTT.

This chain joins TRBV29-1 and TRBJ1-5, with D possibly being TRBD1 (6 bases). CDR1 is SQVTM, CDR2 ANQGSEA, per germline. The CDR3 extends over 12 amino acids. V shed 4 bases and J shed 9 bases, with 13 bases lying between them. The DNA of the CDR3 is TGCAGCGTTGGCACAGGGACATCGCCCCAGCATTTT. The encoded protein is CSVGTGTSPQHF. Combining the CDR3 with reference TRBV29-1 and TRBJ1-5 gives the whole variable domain SAVISQKPSRDICQRGTSLTIQCQVDSQVTMMFWYRQQPGQSLTLIATANQGSEATYESGFVIDKFPISRPNLTFSTLTVSNMSPEDSSIYLCSVGTGTSPQHFGDGTRLSIL.